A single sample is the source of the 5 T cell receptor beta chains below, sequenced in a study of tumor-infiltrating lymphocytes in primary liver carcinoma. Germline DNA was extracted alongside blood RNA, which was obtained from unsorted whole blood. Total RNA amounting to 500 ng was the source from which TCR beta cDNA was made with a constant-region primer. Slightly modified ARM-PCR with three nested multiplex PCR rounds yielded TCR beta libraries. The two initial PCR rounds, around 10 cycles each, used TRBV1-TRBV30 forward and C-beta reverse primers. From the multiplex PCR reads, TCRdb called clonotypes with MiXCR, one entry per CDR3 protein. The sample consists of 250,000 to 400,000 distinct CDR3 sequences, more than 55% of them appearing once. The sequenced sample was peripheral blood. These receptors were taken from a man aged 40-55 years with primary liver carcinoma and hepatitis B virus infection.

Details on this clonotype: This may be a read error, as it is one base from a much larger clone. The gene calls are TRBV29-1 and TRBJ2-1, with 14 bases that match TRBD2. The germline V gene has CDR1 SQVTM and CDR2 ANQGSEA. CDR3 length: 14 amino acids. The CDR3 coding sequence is TGCAGCGTAGGGACTAGCGGGAGTAGGCATGAGCAGTTATTC. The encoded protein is CSVGTSGSRHEQLF.

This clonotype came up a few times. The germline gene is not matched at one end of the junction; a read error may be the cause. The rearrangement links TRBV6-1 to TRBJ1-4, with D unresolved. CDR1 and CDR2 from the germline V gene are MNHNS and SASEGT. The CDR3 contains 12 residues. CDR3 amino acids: CASSEDPLGWVF. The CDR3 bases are TGTGCCAGCAGTGAAGACCCCTTGGGTTGGGTTTTT.

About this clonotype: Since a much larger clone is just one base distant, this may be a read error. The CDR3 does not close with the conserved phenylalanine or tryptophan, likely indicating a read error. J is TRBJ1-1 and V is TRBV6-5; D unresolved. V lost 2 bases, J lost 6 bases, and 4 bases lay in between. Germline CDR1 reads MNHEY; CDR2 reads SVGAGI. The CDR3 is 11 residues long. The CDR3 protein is CASSYGPEAFL. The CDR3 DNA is TGTGCCAGCAGTTACGGCCCTGAAGCTTTCCTT.

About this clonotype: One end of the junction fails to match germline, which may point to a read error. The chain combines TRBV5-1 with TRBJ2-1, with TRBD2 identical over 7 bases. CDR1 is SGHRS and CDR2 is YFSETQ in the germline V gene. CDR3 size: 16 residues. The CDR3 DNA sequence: TGCGCCAGCAGCTTGACATGCGGGAGTAGATACAATGAACAGTTCTTC. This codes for CASSLTCGSRYNEQFF.

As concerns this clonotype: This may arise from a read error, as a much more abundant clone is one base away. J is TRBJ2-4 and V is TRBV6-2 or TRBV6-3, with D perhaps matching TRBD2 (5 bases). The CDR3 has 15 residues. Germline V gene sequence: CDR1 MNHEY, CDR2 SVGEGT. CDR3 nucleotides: TGTGCCAGCAGTTCCCTGGGAGTAGGCAAAAACATTCGGTACTTC. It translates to CASSSLGVGKNIRYF.